This TCR beta chain is drawn from a study of blood T cell repertoires in COVID-19 (dated by TCRdb to the early 2020s). Broadly, across the study: Samples covering the acute and convalescent phases of COVID-19 were provided by collaborators in the United States, Italy and Spain. The prospective study material was composed of cDNA or gDNA derived from T cells, B-cell-depleted T cells, or PBMCs. Where available, HLA class I and class II types were obtained from metadata supplied by the sample provider rather than from assay-based typing. A freely available public database, intended as a resource for researchers studying the immune response to SARS-CoV-2, is where the repertoires were released. Deeply sampled blood TCRbeta repertoires from subjects exposed to, actively infected with, or recovered from COVID-19 were included in the dataset. Samples came from the ongoing ImmuneRACE study (first 160 participants) plus 1,254 subjects from 6 global collaborators. Sample metadata almost always included a de-identified subject ID, COVID-19 status, age in years and sex. Study-level results and caveats: The amount of clinical and demographic metadata varied by source and participant and was provided uncurated.

Collaborating institutions collected whole blood in K2EDTA tubes following their own protocols. Collaborator samples were shipped for TCRbeta analysis as frozen whole blood, isolated PBMCs, or DNA extracted from either sample type. Turning to this clone: Its antigen remains undetermined. Qualities for individual bases were not recorded, and no much larger clone is one base off.

The immunoSEQ Assay, a bias-controlled multiplex PCR, was used to amplify TCRbeta CDR3 regions from genomic DNA. On the study's bioinformatics: The number of nucleated cells in each sample was estimated by amplification of reference gene primers within the assay. To quantify the absolute abundance of each unique TCRbeta CDR3 rearrangement, sequence reads were collapsed and filtered. For each sample, productive Simpson clonality was calculated by taking the square root of Simpson's diversity index across productive rearrangements. TCRdb re-hosts the immuneACCESS table, in-frame sequences only. Its copies lack some clones; in the studies checked, an unresolved V gene accounts for under half of them, and the cause for the rest is not known. Clone size and V and J calls were adopted from that table, with D and trimming inferred from the DNA. The sample data list 150,000 to 200,000 clones, and 65% to 90% of these were observed just once. The top ten hold 1.5% to 1.9% of the sample.

The sequence came from a human donor in a cohort sampled during active COVID-19. Source material: peripheral blood.

CDR3 sequence: CASRPGTAYGYTF. The nucleotides read TGTGCCAGCAGACCTGGGACAGCCTATGGCTACACCTTC. This receptor chain uses TRBV28 and TRBJ1-2, with 7 bases in between that match TRBD1. Measured from the cysteine to the phenylalanine, the CDR3 is 13 residues long. Left in the record is the CDR3 DNA by itself, 39 bases read in frame from the first base. CDR1 MDHEN and CDR2 SYDVKM are derived from the germline V gene. V is pruned by 6 bases and J by 4 bases, leaving 5 bases of the junction without a gene match.